This TCR beta chain was sequenced during a study of shared clonotypes between healthy human individuals. V shed 4 bases, J shed 0 bases, and the junction held 9 bases outside the gene matches. Per germline, CDR1 SGHDT and CDR2 YYEEEE. The CDR3 contains 17 residues. Naivety among CD8 cells was defined by CD45RO negativity and positive CCR7 selection, thereby excluding terminally differentiated effector memory CD45RA+ cells. This table comes from immunoSEQ multiplex PCR, and its TCRdb copy is limited to in-frame clones, with some not included. This table has hundreds of thousands of clones, approximately 96% appearing once.

The material sequenced was naive CD8+ T cells sorted from blood. The chain recombines TRBV5-6 with TRBJ2-2, with 7 bases lining up with TRBD1. This receptor was taken from a woman under 40 in good health. The CDR3 region has the DNA TGTGCCAGCAGCCACCGGGACAGCCAAGCGAACACCGGGGAGCTGTTTTTT. It yields the protein CASSHRDSQANTGELFF.